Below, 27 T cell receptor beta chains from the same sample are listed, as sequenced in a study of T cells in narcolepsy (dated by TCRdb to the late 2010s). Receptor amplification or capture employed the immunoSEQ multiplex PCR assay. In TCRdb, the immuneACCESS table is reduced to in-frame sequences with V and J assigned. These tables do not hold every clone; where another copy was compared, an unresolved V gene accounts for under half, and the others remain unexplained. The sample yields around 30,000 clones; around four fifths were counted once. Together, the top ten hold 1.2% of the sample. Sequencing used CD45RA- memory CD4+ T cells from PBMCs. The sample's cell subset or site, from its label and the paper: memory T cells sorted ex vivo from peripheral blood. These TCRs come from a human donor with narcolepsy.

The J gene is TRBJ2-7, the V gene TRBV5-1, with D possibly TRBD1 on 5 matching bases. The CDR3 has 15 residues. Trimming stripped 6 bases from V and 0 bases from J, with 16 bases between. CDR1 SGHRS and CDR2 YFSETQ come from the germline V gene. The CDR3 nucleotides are TGCGCCAGCAACACAGGTTCTGGGGACTCCTACGAGCAGTACTTC. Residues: CASNTGSGDSYEQYF.

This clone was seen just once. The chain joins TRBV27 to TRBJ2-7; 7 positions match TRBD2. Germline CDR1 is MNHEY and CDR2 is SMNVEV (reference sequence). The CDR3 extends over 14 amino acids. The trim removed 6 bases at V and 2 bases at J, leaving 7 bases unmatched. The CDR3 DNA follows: TGTGCCAGCAGCCTTAGGGAGGGCCCCTACGAGCAGTACTTC. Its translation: CASSLREGPYEQYF.

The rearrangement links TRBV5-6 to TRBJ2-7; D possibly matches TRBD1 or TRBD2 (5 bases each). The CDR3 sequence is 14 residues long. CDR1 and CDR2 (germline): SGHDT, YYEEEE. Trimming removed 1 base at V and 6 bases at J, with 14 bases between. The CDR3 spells CASSLLTQGREQYF. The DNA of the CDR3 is TGTGCCAGCAGCTTGTTAACGCAGGGACGCGAGCAGTACTTC.

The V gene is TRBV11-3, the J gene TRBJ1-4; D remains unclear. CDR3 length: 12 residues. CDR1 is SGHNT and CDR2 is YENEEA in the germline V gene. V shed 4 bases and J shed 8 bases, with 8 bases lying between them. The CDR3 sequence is CASSSVAEKLFF. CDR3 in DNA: TGTGCCAGCAGCTCCGTCGCGGAAAAACTGTTTTTT.

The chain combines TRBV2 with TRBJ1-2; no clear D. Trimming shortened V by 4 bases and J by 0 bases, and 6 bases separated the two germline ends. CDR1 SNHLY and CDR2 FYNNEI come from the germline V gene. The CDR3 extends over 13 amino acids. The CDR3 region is CASSGTTNYGYTF. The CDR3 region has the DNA TGTGCCAGCAGTGGTACAACTAACTATGGCTACACCTTC.

The CDR3 spells CASWVGGDTGELFF. For the CDR3, the DNA is TGTGCCTCGTGGGTAGGGGGCGACACCGGGGAGCTGTTTTTT. The chain couples TRBV30 to TRBJ2-2, with 7 bases matching TRBD1. Trimming took 7 bases from V and 3 from J; bases not matched to a gene: 8. The germline V gene encodes CDR1 GTSNPN and CDR2 SVGIG (reference sequence). There are 14 residues in the CDR3.

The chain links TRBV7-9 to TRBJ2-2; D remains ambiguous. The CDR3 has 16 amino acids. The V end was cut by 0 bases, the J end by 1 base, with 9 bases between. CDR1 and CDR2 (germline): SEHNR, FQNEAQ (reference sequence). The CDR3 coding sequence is TGTGCCAGCAGCTTAGCCAGCTCTTTGAACACCGGGGAGCTGTTTTTT. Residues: CASSLASSLNTGELFF.

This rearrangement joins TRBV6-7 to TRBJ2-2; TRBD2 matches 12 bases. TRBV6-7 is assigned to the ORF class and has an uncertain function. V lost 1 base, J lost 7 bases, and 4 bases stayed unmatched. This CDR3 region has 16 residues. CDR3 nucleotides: TGTGCCAGCAGTTACTTGGCTAGCGGGGGGGACGGGGAGCTGTTTTTT. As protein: CASSYLASGGDGELFF.

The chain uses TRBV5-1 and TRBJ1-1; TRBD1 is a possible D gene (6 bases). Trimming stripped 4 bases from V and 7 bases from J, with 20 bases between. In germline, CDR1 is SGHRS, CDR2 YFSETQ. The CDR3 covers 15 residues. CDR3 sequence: CASSAKTGVYSEAFF. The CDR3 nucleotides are TGCGCCAGCAGCGCTAAGACAGGAGTATACAGTGAAGCTTTCTTT.

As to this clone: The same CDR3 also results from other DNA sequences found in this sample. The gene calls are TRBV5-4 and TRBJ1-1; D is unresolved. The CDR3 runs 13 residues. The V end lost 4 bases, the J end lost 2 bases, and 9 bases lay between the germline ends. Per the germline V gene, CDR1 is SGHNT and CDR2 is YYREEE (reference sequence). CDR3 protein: CASSRGGNTEAFF. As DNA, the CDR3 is TGTGCCAGCAGCCGGGGTGGTAACACTGAAGCTTTCTTT. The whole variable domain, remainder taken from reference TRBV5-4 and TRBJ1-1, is ETGVTQSPTHLIKTRGQQVTLRCSSQSGHNTVSWYQQALGQGPQFIFQYYREEENGRGNFPPRFSGLQFPNYSSELNVNALELDDSALYLCASSRGGNTEAFFGQGTRLTVV.

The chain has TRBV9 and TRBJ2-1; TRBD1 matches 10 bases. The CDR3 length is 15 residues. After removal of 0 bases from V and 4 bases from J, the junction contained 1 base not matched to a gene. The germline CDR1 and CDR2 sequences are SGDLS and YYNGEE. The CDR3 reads CASSVAGQGYNEQFF. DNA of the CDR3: TGTGCCAGCAGCGTAGCGGGACAGGGGTACAATGAGCAGTTCTTC.

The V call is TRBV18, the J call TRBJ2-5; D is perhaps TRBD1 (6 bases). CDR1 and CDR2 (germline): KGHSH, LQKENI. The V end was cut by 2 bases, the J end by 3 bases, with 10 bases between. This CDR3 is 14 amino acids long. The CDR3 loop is CASSPGHREETQYF. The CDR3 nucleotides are TGTGCCAGCTCACCAGGACACAGGGAAGAGACCCAGTACTTC.

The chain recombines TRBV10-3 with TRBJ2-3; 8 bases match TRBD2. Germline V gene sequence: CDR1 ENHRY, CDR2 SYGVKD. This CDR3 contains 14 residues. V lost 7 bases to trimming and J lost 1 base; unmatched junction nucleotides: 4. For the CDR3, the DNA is TGTGCCATCAAAAGCGGGGGACGCACAGATACGCAGTATTTT. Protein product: CAIKSGGRTDTQYF.

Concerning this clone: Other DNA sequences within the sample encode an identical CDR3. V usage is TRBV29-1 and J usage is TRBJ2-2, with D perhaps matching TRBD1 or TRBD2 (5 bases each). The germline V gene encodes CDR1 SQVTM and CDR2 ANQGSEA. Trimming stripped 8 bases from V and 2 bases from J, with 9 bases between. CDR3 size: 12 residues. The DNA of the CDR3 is TGCAGCTTGAGGGGAAACACCGGGGAGCTGTTTTTT. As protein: CSLRGNTGELFF.

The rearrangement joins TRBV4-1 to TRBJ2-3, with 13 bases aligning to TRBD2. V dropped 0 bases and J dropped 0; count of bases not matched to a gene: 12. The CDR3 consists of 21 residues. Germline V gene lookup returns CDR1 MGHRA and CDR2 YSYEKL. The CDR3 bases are TGCGCCAGCAGCCAAGATTTTAATGCGGGACTAGCGGGGTCTAGCACAGATACGCAGTATTTT. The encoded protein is CASSQDFNAGLAGSSTDTQYF.

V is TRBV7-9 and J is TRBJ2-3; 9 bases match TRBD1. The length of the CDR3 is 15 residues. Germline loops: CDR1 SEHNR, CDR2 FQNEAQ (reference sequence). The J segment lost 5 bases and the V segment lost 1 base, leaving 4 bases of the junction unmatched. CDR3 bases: TGTGCCAGCAGCTTAGGGGACAGGGATGGAGATACGCAGTATTTT. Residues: CASSLGDRDGDTQYF.

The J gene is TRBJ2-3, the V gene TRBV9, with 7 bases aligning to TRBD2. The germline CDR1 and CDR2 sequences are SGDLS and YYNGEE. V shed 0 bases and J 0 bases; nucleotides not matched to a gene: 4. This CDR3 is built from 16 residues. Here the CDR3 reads CASSVGSAGSTDTQYF. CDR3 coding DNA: TGTGCCAGCAGCGTAGGGTCAGCGGGAAGCACAGATACGCAGTATTTT. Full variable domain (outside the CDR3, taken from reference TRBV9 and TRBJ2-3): DSGVTQTPKHLITATGQRVTLRCSPRSGDLSVYWYQQSLDQGLQFLIQYYNGEERAKGNILERFSAQQFPDLHSELNLSSLELGDSALYFCASSVGSAGSTDTQYFGPGTRLTVL.

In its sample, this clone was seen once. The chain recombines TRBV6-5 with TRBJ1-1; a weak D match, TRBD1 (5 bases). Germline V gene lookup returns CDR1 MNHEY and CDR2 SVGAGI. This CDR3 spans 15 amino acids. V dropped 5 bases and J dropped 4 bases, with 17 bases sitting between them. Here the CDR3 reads CASSHRDGGRTEAFF. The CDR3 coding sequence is TGTGCCAGCAGTCACCGGGACGGAGGCCGCACTGAAGCTTTCTTT.

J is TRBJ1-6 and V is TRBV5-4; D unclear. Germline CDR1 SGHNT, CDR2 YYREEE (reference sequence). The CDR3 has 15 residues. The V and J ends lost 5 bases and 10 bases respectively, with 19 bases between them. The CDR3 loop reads CASRPAPRPESPLHF. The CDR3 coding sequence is TGTGCCAGCAGGCCGGCCCCCAGGCCTGAGTCACCCCTCCACTTT.

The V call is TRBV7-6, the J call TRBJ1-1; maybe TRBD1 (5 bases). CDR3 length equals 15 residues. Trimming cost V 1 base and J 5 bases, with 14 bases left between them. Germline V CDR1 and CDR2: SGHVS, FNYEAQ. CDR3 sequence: CASSLGGGGETEAFF. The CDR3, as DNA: TGTGCCAGCAGCTTAGGGGGGGGAGGGGAAACTGAAGCTTTCTTT. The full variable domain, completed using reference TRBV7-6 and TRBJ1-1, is GAGVSQSPRYKVTKRGQDVALRCDPISGHVSLYWYRQALGQGPEFLTYFNYEAQQDKSGLPNDRFSAERPEGSISTLTIQRTEQRDSAMYRCASSLGGGGETEAFFGQGTRLTVV.

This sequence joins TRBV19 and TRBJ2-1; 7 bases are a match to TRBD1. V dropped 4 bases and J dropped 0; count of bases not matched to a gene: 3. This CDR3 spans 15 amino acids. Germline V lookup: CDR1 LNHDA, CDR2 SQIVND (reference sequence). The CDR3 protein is CASSRGQSSYNEQFF. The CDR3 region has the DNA TGTGCCAGTAGTAGGGGACAGAGCTCCTACAATGAGCAGTTCTTC.

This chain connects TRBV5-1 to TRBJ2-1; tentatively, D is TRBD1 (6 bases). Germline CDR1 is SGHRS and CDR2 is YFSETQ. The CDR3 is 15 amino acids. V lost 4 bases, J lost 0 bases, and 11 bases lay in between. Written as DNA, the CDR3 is TGCGCCAGCAGCCTAGGGGGTGGCTCCTACAATGAGCAGTTCTTC. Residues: CASSLGGGSYNEQFF. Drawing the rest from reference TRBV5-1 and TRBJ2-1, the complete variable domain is KAGVTQTPRYLIKTRGQQVTLSCSPISGHRSVSWYQQTPGQGLQFLFEYFSETQRNKGNFPGRFSGRQFSNSRSEMNVSTLELGDSALYLCASSLGGGSYNEQFFGPGTRLTVL.

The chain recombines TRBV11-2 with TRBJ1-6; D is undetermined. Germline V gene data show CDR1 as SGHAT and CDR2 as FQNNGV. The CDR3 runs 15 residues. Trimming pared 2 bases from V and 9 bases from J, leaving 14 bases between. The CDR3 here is CASSLFSGEGSPLHF. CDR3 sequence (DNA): TGTGCCAGCAGCTTATTTTCCGGGGAGGGTTCACCCCTCCACTTT.

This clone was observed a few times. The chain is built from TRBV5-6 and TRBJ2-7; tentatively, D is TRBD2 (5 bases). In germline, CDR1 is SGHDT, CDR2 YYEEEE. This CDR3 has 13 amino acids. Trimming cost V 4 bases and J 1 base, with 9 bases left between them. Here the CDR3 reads CASSPTRSYEQYF. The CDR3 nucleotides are TGTGCCAGCAGCCCTACTAGATCCTACGAGCAGTACTTC.

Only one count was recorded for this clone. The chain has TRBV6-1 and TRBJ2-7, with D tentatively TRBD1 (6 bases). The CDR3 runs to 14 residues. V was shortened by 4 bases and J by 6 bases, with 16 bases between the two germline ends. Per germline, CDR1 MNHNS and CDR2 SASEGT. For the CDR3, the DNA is TGTGCCAGCAGTGTGAACAGGGTAGTGGGCGAGCAGTACTTC. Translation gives CASSVNRVVGEQYF.

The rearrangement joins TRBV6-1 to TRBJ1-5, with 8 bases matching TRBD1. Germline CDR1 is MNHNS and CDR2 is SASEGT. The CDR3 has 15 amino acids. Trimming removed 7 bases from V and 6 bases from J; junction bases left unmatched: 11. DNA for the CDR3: TGTGCCAGCAACCTGGACAGGGCCGGTGGTCAGCCCCAGCATTTT. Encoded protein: CASNLDRAGGQPQHF.

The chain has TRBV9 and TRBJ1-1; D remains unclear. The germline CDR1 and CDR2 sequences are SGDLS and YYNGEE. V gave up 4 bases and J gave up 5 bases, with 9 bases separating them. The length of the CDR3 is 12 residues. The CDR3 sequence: CASSSGRTEAFF. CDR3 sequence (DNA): TGTGCCAGCAGCTCCGGACGGACTGAAGCTTTCTTT.